The rows below give T cell receptor beta chains drawn from one sample of a study of identical twins. In TCRdb, the 5' RACE reads were re-called with MiXCR into one record per CDR3 protein. The sample lists about 430,000 distinct CDR3 sequences; less than 20% were seen once. The specimen sequenced was naive T cells sorted from blood. The origin of the receptors is a man aged 50 to 59 in good health. The CDR3 runs from the conserved cysteine through the conserved F or W. Each record gives: clone size, J gene, D gene, V gene, CDR3 protein, CDR3 DNA. The D gene is left open where the match is weak. Where a row states a size, it is once, few, many or the class of an expanded clone; other rows omit it.

>-|TRBJ2-1|-|TRBV28
CASRDRQINEQFF
TGTGCCAGCAGAGACAGGCAAATCAATGAGCAGTTCTTC
>few|TRBJ2-7|-|TRBV6-1
CASSERRGGSDEQYF
TGTGCCAGCAGTGAACGAAGGGGGGGGTCTGACGAGCAGTACTTC
>-|TRBJ1-3|-|TRBV6-1
CASSEALDALSGNTIYF
TGTGCCAGCAGTGAAGCTTTGGACGCTCTGTCTGGAAACACCATATATTTT
>few|TRBJ1-2|TRBD1|TRBV27
CASSPQGSYGYTF
TGTGCCAGCAGTCCACAGGGGAGCTATGGCTACACCTTC
>-|TRBJ2-5|TRBD1|TRBV5-1
CASSLIGDRGRKTQYF
TGCGCCAGCAGCTTGATCGGGGACAGGGGTAGAAAGACCCAGTACTTC
>few|TRBJ2-2|TRBD1|TRBV20-1
CSVPGQVTGELFF
TGCAGTGTTCCGGGACAGGTGACCGGGGAGCTGTTTTTT
>few|TRBJ2-1|TRBD2|TRBV11-1
CASSRRGGSSYNEQFF
TGTGCCAGCAGCAGACGGGGGGGGAGCTCCTACAATGAGCAGTTCTTC
>-|TRBJ2-2|-|TRBV20-1
CSARGAGKGTGELFF
TGCAGTGCTAGAGGGGCGGGGAAGGGCACCGGGGAGCTGTTTTTT
>many|TRBJ2-1|TRBD1|TRBV5-1
CASSGTESGNEQFF
TGCGCCAGCAGCGGGACAGAGTCCGGAAATGAGCAGTTCTTC
>many|TRBJ2-4|-|TRBV20-1
CSARDTGMYIQYF
TGCAGTGCTAGAGATACAGGGATGTACATTCAGTACTTC
>many|TRBJ2-5|TRBD1|TRBV29-1
CSVELRGQGPETQYF
TGCAGCGTTGAATTGCGGGGACAGGGGCCGGAGACCCAGTACTTC
>many|TRBJ1-4|TRBD1|TRBV12-3/TRBV12-4
CASTQKTGPSDKLFF
TGTGCCAGCACCCAAAAGACAGGGCCGAGCGATAAACTGTTTTTT
>many|TRBJ2-1|TRBD2|TRBV7-2
CASSPERGAYNEQFF
TGTGCCAGCAGCCCCGAGCGGGGGGCCTACAATGAGCAGTTCTTC
>few|TRBJ2-3|TRBD2|TRBV6-5
CASSYSSSGGGFGDTQYF
TGTGCCAGCAGTTACTCGTCTAGCGGGGGGGGATTTGGGGATACGCAGTATTTT
>many|TRBJ1-3|-|TRBV6-5
CASRPNGNTIYF
TGTGCCAGCAGACCAAATGGAAACACCATATATTTT
>-|TRBJ1-1|TRBD1|TRBV10-2
CASRGTGGSEAFF
TGCGCCAGCAGAGGGACAGGGGGCTCTGAAGCTTTCTTT
>many|TRBJ2-1|TRBD1|TRBV6-1
CASIAGTGLLGPYNEQFF
TGTGCCAGCATCGCCGGGACAGGGTTACTCGGGCCCTACAATGAGCAGTTCTTC
>many|TRBJ2-1|TRBD1|TRBV6-2/TRBV6-3
CASRMTGGGAHNEQFF
TGTGCCAGCAGGATGACAGGGGGGGGGGCCCACAATGAGCAGTTCTTC
>-|TRBJ2-3|TRBD1|TRBV11-2
CASSLYSLSGGFDTQYF
TGTGCCAGCAGCTTGTATTCTCTCTCAGGGGGCTTTGATACGCAGTATTTT
>many|TRBJ2-1|-|TRBV4-2
CASSQDQDSLNEQFF
TGTGCCAGCAGCCAAGATCAGGACAGTCTAAATGAGCAGTTCTTC
>-|TRBJ2-1|TRBD2|TRBV20-1
CSARVLTLADSNEQFF
TGCAGTGCTAGAGTTTTGACACTAGCGGACTCTAATGAGCAGTTCTTC
>many|TRBJ1-5|-|TRBV6-1
CASSVGGLYSNQPQHF
TGTGCCAGCAGTGTAGGGGGGCTTTATAGCAATCAGCCCCAGCATTTT
>many|TRBJ1-2|-|TRBV9
CASSVVQGPYGYTF
TGTGCCAGCAGCGTAGTCCAGGGGCCCTATGGCTACACCTTC
>-|TRBJ1-2|TRBD1|TRBV5-1
CASSRGQGNYGYTF
TGCGCCAGCAGCAGGGGACAGGGGAACTATGGCTACACCTTC
>-|TRBJ2-7|TRBD2|TRBV28
CASSLSRTSNGFYEQYF
TGTGCCAGCAGTTTATCTAGGACTAGCAATGGATTTTACGAGCAGTACTTC
>many|TRBJ2-7|TRBD1|TRBV5-1
CASSSSGTVYEQYF
TGCGCCAGCAGCTCATCCGGGACAGTCTACGAGCAGTACTTC
>many|TRBJ2-1|-|TRBV10-3
CAISGGDYNEQFF
TGTGCCATCAGTGGGGGGGACTACAATGAGCAGTTCTTC
>-|TRBJ2-3|TRBD2|TRBV6-1
CASRKSGGPGSQYF
TGTGCCAGCAGGAAGAGCGGGGGGCCGGGTTCGCAGTATTTT
>many|TRBJ2-7|-|TRBV10-3
CAIRNTDYEQYF
TGTGCCATCAGGAACACAGACTACGAGCAGTACTTC
>few|TRBJ2-1|TRBD1|TRBV5-1
CASSLDTGASSYNEQFF
TGCGCCAGCAGCTTAGATACAGGGGCAAGCTCCTACAATGAGCAGTTCTTC
>-|TRBJ2-7|-|TRBV4-1
CASSQESPVYEQYF
TGCGCCAGCAGCCAAGAATCCCCGGTCTACGAGCAGTACTTC
>-|TRBJ2-5|-|TRBV10-3
CAISDLETQYF
TGTGCCATCAGTGACCTGGAGACCCAGTACTTC
>few|TRBJ1-5|TRBD1|TRBV4-2
CASSQDGTERQPQHF
TGTGCCAGCAGCCAAGACGGGACAGAGCGTCAGCCCCAGCATTTT
>few|TRBJ2-3|TRBD2|TRBV5-1
CASTLTSGTDTQYF
TGCGCCAGCACACTGACTAGCGGCACAGATACGCAGTATTTT
>-|TRBJ2-5|TRBD1|TRBV6-1
CASRVTGAGETQYF
TGTGCCAGCAGGGTGACAGGGGCGGGAGAGACCCAGTACTTC
>-|TRBJ1-4|-|TRBV4-3
CASSRTATNEKLFF
TGCGCCAGCAGCCGGACAGCAACTAATGAAAAACTGTTTTTT
>-|TRBJ1-6|-|TRBV5-4
CATQEEGTPKGDSPLHF
TGTGCCACCCAAGAGGAAGGCACACCAAAGGGTGATTCACCCCTCCACTTT
>many|TRBJ2-5|-|TRBV7-9
CASRSIQGNGQETQYF
TGTGCCAGCAGGAGTATTCAGGGGAACGGCCAAGAGACCCAGTACTTC
>-|TRBJ2-7|TRBD1|TRBV6-5
CASSYRQGMSYEQYF
TGTGCCAGCAGTTACAGACAGGGTATGAGTTACGAGCAGTACTTC
>-|TRBJ2-7|TRBD1|TRBV7-9
CASSAGTGTSREQYF
TGTGCCAGCAGCGCCGGGACAGGGACTTCGCGGGAGCAGTACTTC
>few|TRBJ2-3|TRBD2|TRBV29-1
CSVGTSSDTQYF
TGCAGCGTGGGGACTAGCAGCGATACGCAGTATTTT
>-|TRBJ2-7|-|TRBV23-1
CASSQSIVGSSGTYEQYF
TGCGCCAGCAGTCAATCAATAGTGGGGAGCTCTGGCACCTACGAGCAGTACTTC
>few|TRBJ2-2|-|TRBV12-3/TRBV12-4
CASILHGELFF
TGTGCCAGCATTCTCCACGGGGAGCTGTTTTTT
>-|TRBJ2-7|TRBD2|TRBV28
CASSIFGTSAYYEQYF
TGTGCCAGCAGTATATTCGGGACTAGCGCGTACTACGAGCAGTACTTC
>few|TRBJ2-2|TRBD2|TRBV20-1
CSAAPSGRGTGELFF
TGCAGTGCTGCCCCTAGCGGGAGAGGTACCGGGGAGCTGTTTTTT
>-|TRBJ2-1|-|TRBV30
CAWSVGFINEQFF
TGTGCCTGGAGTGTTGGGTTTATCAATGAGCAGTTCTTC
>-|TRBJ2-2|TRBD1|TRBV27
CASSLTEEPGGPNTGELFF
TGTGCCAGCAGTTTAACTGAAGAACCAGGGGGCCCGAACACCGGGGAGCTGTTTTTT
>-|TRBJ2-3|TRBD2|TRBV4-1
CASSQLGLGGDTQYF
TGCGCCAGCAGCCAACTGGGACTAGGGGGGGATACGCAGTATTTT
>many|TRBJ2-3|TRBD2|TRBV20-1
CSAIGLAGWLDTQYF
TGCAGTGCCATCGGACTAGCGGGATGGTTAGATACGCAGTATTTT
>-|TRBJ2-7|TRBD2|TRBV20-1
CSARNSGRSIYEQYF
TGCAGTGCTAGAAATAGCGGGAGGTCGATCTACGAGCAGTACTTC
>-|TRBJ1-4|-|TRBV15
CATSRDGSAGALFF
TGTGCCACCAGCAGAGATGGTTCCGCAGGGGCACTGTTTTTT
>many|TRBJ2-2|-|TRBV29-1
CSVRGHRNTGELFF
TGCAGCGTTCGAGGTCATAGGAACACCGGGGAGCTGTTTTTT
>many|TRBJ2-5|-|TRBV11-2
CASSLSQLQETQYF
TGTGCCAGCAGCTTATCACAGTTACAAGAGACCCAGTACTTC
>-|TRBJ2-7|TRBD2|TRBV3-1
CASSRLASRHEQYF
TGTGCCAGCAGCCGACTAGCGTCACGCCACGAGCAGTACTTC
>-|TRBJ2-1|-|TRBV28
CASSPLKTYNEQFF
TGTGCCAGCAGTCCCCTCAAGACCTACAATGAGCAGTTCTTC
>-|TRBJ2-7|-|TRBV7-3
CASTPRRAGVSYEQYF
TGTGCCAGCACCCCCCGGCGGGCAGGGGTATCCTACGAGCAGTACTTC
>few|TRBJ2-7|TRBD1|TRBV29-1
CSVAQGARSYEQYF
TGCAGCGTTGCCCAGGGGGCCCGCTCCTACGAGCAGTACTTC
>many|TRBJ2-2|-|TRBV25-1
CASSERVIGAGELFF
TGTGCCAGCAGTGAAAGGGTTATAGGAGCCGGGGAGCTGTTTTTT
>-|TRBJ2-7|-|TRBV28
CASSRAGLTTYEQYF
TGTGCCAGCAGCCGAGCGGGTTTGACGACCTACGAGCAGTACTTC
>few|TRBJ2-3|TRBD1|TRBV5-1
CASSGDSWSTDTQYF
TGCGCCAGCAGCGGGGACAGCTGGAGCACAGATACGCAGTATTTT